This T cell receptor beta chain was obtained from a study of cytomegalovirus exposure and HLA in healthy donors. Study conclusions and caveats: HLA restriction was apparent for most CMV-associated TCR beta chains in a later analysis. The study dropped some indistinguishable V segments, TRBV6-2 and TRBV6-3 among them.

The PCR used 60 Vbeta and 13 Jbeta primers. The table came from immunoSEQ multiplex PCR; TCRdb's copy has only in-frame clones and leaves some out. Among tens of thousands of clones listed, approximately 80% were seen once. Germline-derived CDR1 and CDR2 are SGHRS and YFSETQ. V was pared by 3 bases and J by 0 bases, with 4 bases of the junction left unmatched. The CDR3 contains 16 residues. This clone appeared a single time. Antigen specificity is unknown. J is TRBJ1-3 and V is TRBV5-1; 9 bases agree with TRBD1. Sequencing input: PBMCs. The receptor comes from a female donor in good health and CMV-seronegative. The CDR3: CASSWGTGNSGNTIYF. The CDR3, as DNA: TGCGCCAGCAGCTGGGGGACAGGGAACTCTGGAAACACCATATATTTT.